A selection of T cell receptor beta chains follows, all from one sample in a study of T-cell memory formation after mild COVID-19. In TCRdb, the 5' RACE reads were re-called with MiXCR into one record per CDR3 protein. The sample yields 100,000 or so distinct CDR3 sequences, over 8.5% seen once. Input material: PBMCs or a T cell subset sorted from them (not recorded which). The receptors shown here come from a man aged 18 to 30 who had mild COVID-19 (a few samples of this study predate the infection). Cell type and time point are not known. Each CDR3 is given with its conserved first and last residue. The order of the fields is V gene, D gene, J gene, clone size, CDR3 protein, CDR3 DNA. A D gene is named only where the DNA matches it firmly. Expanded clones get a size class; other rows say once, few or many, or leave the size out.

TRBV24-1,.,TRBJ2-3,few,CATSGRGYTDTQYF,TGTGCCACCAGTGGTCGGGGATACACAGATACGCAGTATTTT
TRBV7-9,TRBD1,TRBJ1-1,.,CASSPGYRGTEAFF,TGTGCCAGCAGCCCCGGCTACAGGGGCACTGAAGCTTTCTTT
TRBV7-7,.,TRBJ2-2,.,CASSLRLNTGELFF,TGTGCTAGCAGCTTACGTCTGAACACCGGGGAGCTGTTTTTT
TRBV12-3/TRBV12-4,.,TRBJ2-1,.,CASRPSGLDEQFF,TGTGCCAGCAGACCCTCAGGGTTGGATGAGCAGTTCTTC
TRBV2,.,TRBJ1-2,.,CASSEVAYTF,TGTGCCAGCAGTGAAGTGGCCTACACCTTC
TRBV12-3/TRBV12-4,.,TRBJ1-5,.,CASSLLAVNQPQHF,TGTGCCAGCAGTTTATTAGCTGTCAATCAGCCCCAGCATTTT
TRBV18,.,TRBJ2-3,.,CASSPGRISGADTQYF,TGTGCCAGCTCACCTGGGCGGATAAGTGGAGCAGATACGCAGTATTTT
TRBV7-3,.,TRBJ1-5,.,CASSPGRAGNQPQHF,TGTGCCAGCAGCCCAGGGAGGGCAGGCAATCAGCCCCAGCATTTT
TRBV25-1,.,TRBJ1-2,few,CASSDAGRNYGYTF,TGTGCCAGCAGTGACGCAGGGAGGAACTATGGCTACACCTTC
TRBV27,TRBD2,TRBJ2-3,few,CASSSRQTSGGATDTQYF,TGTGCCAGCAGTTCGCGCCAGACTAGCGGGGGGGCAACAGATACGCAGTATTTT
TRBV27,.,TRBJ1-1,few,CASSLSSGAMNTEAFF,TGTGCCAGCAGTTTATCGTCGGGAGCGATGAACACTGAAGCTTTCTTT
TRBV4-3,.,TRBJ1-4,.,CASSQEHGVTNEKLFF,TGCGCCAGCAGCCAAGAGCACGGGGTAACTAATGAAAAACTGTTTTTT
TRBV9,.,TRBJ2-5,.,CASSSPQGWGQETQYF,TGTGCCAGCAGCTCACCTCAGGGATGGGGCCAAGAGACCCAGTACTTC
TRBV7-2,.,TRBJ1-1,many,CASSLVGNGGTEAFF,TGTGCCAGCAGCTTAGTGGGGAACGGGGGCACTGAAGCTTTCTTT
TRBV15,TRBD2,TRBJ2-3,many,CATRGLAGGPLTDTQYF,TGTGCCACCCGCGGACTAGCGGGGGGCCCACTCACAGATACGCAGTATTTT
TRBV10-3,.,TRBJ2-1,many,CAISETGVEQFF,TGTGCCATCAGTGAGACCGGGGTTGAGCAGTTCTTC
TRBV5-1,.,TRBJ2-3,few,CASSFWGSGGDTQYF,TGCGCCAGCAGCTTTTGGGGGTCCGGAGGGGATACGCAGTATTTT
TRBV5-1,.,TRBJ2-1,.,CASSFLQNEQFF,TGCGCCAGCAGCTTTCTTCAGAATGAGCAGTTCTTC
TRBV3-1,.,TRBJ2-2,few,CASSQTKTGNTGELFF,TGTGCCAGCAGCCAGACTAAGACAGGGAACACCGGGGAGCTGTTTTTT
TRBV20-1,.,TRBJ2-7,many,CSAGGPGRYEQYF,TGCAGTGCTGGGGGGCCGGGGAGGTACGAGCAGTACTTC
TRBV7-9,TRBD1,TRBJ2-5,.,CASSFDRVETQYF,TGTGCCAGCAGTTTCGACAGGGTAGAGACCCAGTACTTC
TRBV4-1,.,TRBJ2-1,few,CASSRLTTNEQFF,TGCGCCAGCAGCCGGCTGACTACCAATGAGCAGTTCTTC
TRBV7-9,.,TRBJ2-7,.,CASSLVTGYVYEQYF,TGTGCCAGCAGCTTAGTAACAGGGTACGTCTACGAGCAGTACTTC
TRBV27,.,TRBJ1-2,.,CASSLNRGSGYGYTF,TGTGCCAGCAGTTTAAATCGGGGCTCCGGGTATGGCTACACCTTC
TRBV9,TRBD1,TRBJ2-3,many,CASSGYSGTASTDTQYF,TGTGCCAGCAGCGGATATTCCGGGACAGCTTCGACAGATACGCAGTATTTT
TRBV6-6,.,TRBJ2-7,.,CASSYSREQYF,TGTGCCAGCAGTTACTCTAGAGAGCAGTACTTC
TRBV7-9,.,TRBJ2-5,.,CASSLGLAGRETQYF,TGTGCCAGCAGCTTAGGCTTGGCAGGGAGAGAGACCCAGTACTTC
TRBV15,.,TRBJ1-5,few,CATSRGTVYSNQPQHF,TGTGCCACCAGCAGAGGGACAGTATATAGCAATCAGCCCCAGCATTTT
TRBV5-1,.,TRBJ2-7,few,CASRATYEQYF,TGCGCCAGCAGGGCAACCTACGAGCAGTACTTC
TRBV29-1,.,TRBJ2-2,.,CSVESRGRAYTGELFF,TGCAGCGTTGAATCCAGGGGAAGGGCATACACCGGGGAGCTGTTTTTT
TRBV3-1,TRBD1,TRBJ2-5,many,CASSQEGQGVKETQYF,TGTGCCAGCAGCCAAGAAGGACAGGGGGTTAAAGAGACCCAGTACTTC
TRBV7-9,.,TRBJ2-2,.,CASSSVKIASGELFF,TGTGCCAGCAGCTCGGTGAAGATAGCCTCCGGGGAGCTGTTTTTT
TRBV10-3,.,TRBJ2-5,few,CAISEPQETQYF,TGTGCCATCAGTGAGCCCCAAGAGACCCAGTACTTC
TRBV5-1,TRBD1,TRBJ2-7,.,CASSQGQPDKAYEQYF,TGCGCCAGCAGCCAGGGACAGCCAGATAAAGCCTACGAGCAGTACTTC
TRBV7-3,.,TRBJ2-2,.,CASSSPRNTGELFF,TGTGCCAGCAGCTCGCCTAGAAACACCGGGGAGCTGTTTTTT
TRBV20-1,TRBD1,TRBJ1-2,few,CSASAGQGRNYGYTF,TGCAGTGCGTCTGCGGGACAGGGGCGTAACTATGGCTACACCTTC
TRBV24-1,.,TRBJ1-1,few,CATSAGANTEAFF,TGTGCCACCAGTGCAGGGGCGAACACTGAAGCTTTCTTT
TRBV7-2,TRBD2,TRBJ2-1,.,CASSLVFGGAASYNEQFF,TGTGCCAGCAGCTTAGTCTTCGGGGGGGCCGCATCCTACAATGAGCAGTTCTTC
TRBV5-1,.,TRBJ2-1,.,CASSSRRGTFPHYNEQFF,TGCGCCAGCAGCTCCCGACGGGGCACTTTTCCCCACTACAATGAGCAGTTCTTC
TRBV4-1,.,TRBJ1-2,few,CASSQADSLANYGYTF,TGCGCCAGCAGCCAAGCCGACAGCCTAGCTAACTATGGCTACACCTTC
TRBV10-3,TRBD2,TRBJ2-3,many,CAIRAGLAFTDTQYF,TGTGCCATCAGGGCGGGACTAGCCTTCACAGATACGCAGTATTTT
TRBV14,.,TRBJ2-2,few,CASSQDSANTGELFF,TGTGCCAGCAGCCAAGATTCGGCGAACACCGGGGAGCTGTTTTTT
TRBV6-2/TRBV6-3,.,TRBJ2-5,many,CASSYPPETQYF,TGTGCCAGCAGTTACCCTCCAGAGACCCAGTACTTC
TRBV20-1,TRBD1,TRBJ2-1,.,CSARKTGGHEQFF,TGCAGTGCTCGAAAGACAGGGGGCCATGAGCAGTTCTTC
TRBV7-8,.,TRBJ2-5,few,CASSLFHREETQYF,TGTGCCAGCAGCTTATTCCACAGAGAAGAGACCCAGTACTTC
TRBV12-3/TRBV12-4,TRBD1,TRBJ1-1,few,CASRPDRGIDEAFF,TGTGCCAGCAGGCCAGACAGGGGGATCGATGAAGCTTTCTTT
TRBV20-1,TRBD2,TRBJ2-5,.,CSAQPLAGAQETQYF,TGCAGTGCCCAACCCCTAGCGGGGGCACAAGAGACCCAGTACTTC
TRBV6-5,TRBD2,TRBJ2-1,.,CASTYRLALGLINEQFF,TGTGCCAGCACCTACCGACTAGCTCTGGGGTTGATCAATGAGCAGTTCTTC
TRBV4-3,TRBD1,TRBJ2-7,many,CASSRYLGDRGLYEQYF,TGCGCCAGCAGCCGATACCTGGGGGACAGGGGGTTGTACGAGCAGTACTTC
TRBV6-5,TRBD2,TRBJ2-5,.,CASSSGTSGGVRETQYF,TGTGCCAGCAGCTCCGGGACTAGCGGGGGGGTCCGAGAGACCCAGTACTTC